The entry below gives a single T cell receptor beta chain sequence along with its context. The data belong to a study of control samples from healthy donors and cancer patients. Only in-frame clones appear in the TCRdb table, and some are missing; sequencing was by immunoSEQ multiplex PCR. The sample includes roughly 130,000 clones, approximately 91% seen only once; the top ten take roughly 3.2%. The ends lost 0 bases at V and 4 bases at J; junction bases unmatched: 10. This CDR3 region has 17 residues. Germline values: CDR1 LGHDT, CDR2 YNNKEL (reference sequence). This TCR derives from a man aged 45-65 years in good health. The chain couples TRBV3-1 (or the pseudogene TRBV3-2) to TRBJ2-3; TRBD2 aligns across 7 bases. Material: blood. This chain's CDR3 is CASSQEVLSGVADTQYF. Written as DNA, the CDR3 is TGTGCCAGCAGCCAAGAAGTCTTGAGCGGGGTGGCAGATACGCAGTATTTT.